The text below deals with one TCR beta chain. The antigen is unknown. These data come from a study of OX40 agonist ivuxolimab in advanced cancers. Deletions cut 4 bases from V and 6 bases from J, with 10 bases between. Per germline, CDR1 PRHDT and CDR2 FYEKMQ (reference sequence). The CDR3 has 12 amino acids. Some clones are missing from TCRdb's copy, which holds only in-frame ones; the method was immunoSEQ multiplex PCR. In the table there are about 83,000 clones, around nine tenths of which are singletons. Overall study findings and caveats: In a subset of nonresponders, normalized T-cell clonal expansion was also low. Antigen specificity was not determined for the expanded peripheral T cells. More expanded clones were found, on average, in CD8+ than in CD4+ T cells.

The clonotype was recovered from an adult with an advanced solid tumor such as melanoma, head and neck, liver or kidney cancer. The chain joins TRBV13 to TRBJ2-7; D unclear. The sample consisted of CD4+ or CD8+ T cells sorted from blood, taken in a trial of the OX40 agonist ivuxolimab. In nucleotides, the CDR3 is TGTGCCAGCAGCTCTTTGACGGGCGAGCAGTACTTC. It is translated as CASSSLTGEQYF.